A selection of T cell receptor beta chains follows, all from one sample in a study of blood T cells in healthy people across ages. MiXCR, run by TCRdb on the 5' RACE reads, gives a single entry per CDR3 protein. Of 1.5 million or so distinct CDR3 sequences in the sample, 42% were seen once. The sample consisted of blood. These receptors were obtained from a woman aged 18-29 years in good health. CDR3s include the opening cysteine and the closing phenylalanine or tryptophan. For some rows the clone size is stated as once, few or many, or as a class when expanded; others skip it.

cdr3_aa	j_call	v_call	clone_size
CSASLRVTEGDTQYF	TRBJ2-3	TRBV20-1	few
CASSLDGRAGEQFF	TRBJ2-1	TRBV5-1	few
CASSQTGLGHNEQFF	TRBJ2-1	TRBV28	.
CSASRREQADTQYF	TRBJ2-3	TRBV20-1	.
CASRPPGTSGFNEQYF	TRBJ2-7	TRBV6-5	few
CASSGDILPSNSPLHF	TRBJ1-6	TRBV18	few
CASSYSNNEQYF	TRBJ2-7	TRBV6-6	.
CASSLGTASGTF	TRBJ1-2	TRBV7-2	few
CSAREGSVHTQYF	TRBJ2-3	TRBV20-1	once
CASSLFGRTYEQYF	TRBJ2-7	TRBV12-3/TRBV12-4	few
CAIRDEGGGQETQYF	TRBJ2-5	TRBV10-3	.
CASNNRQGTEAFF	TRBJ1-1	TRBV2	.
CASSFGPSTPRYF	TRBJ2-5	TRBV12-3/TRBV12-4	few
CASSLEVGTQYF	TRBJ2-3	TRBV5-6	.
CASSFREDLGEKLFF	TRBJ1-4	TRBV5-6	.
CASSLAGQGPGNTIYF	TRBJ1-3	TRBV7-9	once
CASSLDREASNEQFF	TRBJ2-1	TRBV28	.
CSARDPLAGDYNEQFF	TRBJ2-1	TRBV20-1	.
CASSQEQGAKREQYF	TRBJ2-5	TRBV4-2	.
CASDSGYGYTF	TRBJ1-2	TRBV28	few
CASSTFTGGFSEAFF	TRBJ1-1	TRBV5-1	few
CASSKQNSEAFF	TRBJ1-1	TRBV27	.
CSARSWDRSYEQYF	TRBJ2-7	TRBV20-1	.
CASSIGIRRYLYNEQFF	TRBJ2-1	TRBV19	.
CSARGTPPLPSTDAQYF	TRBJ2-3	TRBV20-1	.
CASSSDQNPSSYNEQFF	TRBJ2-1	TRBV7-9	few
CSASRDSRETQYF	TRBJ2-5	TRBV20-1	.
CASSSAGAVSEKLFF	TRBJ1-4	TRBV6-5	.
CASSQPLLAGVGTDTQYF	TRBJ2-3	TRBV4-1	few
CASRGAEDTQYF	TRBJ2-3	TRBV10-1	few
CASSLVRFTGANVLTF	TRBJ2-6	TRBV7-9	.
CASSLFGGSGANVLTF	TRBJ2-6	TRBV6-6	.
CASRHRDRATYEQYF	TRBJ2-7	TRBV28	few
CASRRDQTAYGYTF	TRBJ1-2	TRBV2	.
CSARDPSSGDLDTQYF	TRBJ2-3	TRBV20-1	few
CASSSAGPHLGNEQFF	TRBJ2-1	TRBV5-1	few
CASSSKGLAEQYF	TRBJ2-5	TRBV9	.
CASSYPVAGDGEQYF	TRBJ2-5	TRBV6-6	few
CASRLTTSYNEQFF	TRBJ2-1	TRBV28	few
CATSDSGQPNEKLFF	TRBJ1-4	TRBV24-1	.
CAIRAGTSGTDTQYF	TRBJ2-3	TRBV10-3	few
CATSSLGILNEQYF	TRBJ2-7	TRBV15	few
CASSQAPVAAGGYYMYF	TRBJ2-4	TRBV4-2	.
CATRLGGQSPYEQYF	TRBJ2-7	TRBV10-3	few
CASSFKPTGPETQYF	TRBJ2-5	TRBV11-2	.
CNESSGTGEYF	TRBJ2-3	TRBV29-1	.
CASSLAPGTAYEQYF	TRBJ2-7	TRBV7-2	many
CASSYGQLVYGYTF	TRBJ1-2	TRBV6-6	few
CASSQVLGEHQETQYF	TRBJ2-5	TRBV4-2	.
CASSPGGPADEQFF	TRBJ2-1	TRBV5-5	.
CSATPTTGEQYF	.	TRBV20-1	.
CASRGGSGRSGEQYF	TRBJ2-5	TRBV2	.
CASRTLEDTQYF	TRBJ2-3	TRBV28	few